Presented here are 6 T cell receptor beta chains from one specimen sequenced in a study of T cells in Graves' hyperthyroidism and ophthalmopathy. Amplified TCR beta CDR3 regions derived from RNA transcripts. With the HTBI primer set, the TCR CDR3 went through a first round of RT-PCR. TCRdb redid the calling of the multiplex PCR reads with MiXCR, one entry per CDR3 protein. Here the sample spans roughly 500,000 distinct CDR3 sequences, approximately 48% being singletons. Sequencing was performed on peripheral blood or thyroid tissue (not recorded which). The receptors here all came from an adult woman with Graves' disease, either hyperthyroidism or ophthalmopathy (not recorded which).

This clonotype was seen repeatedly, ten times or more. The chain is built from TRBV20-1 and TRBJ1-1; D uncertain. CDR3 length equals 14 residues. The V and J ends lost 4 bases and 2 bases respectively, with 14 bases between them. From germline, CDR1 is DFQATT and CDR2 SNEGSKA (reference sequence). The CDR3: CSANLASVNTEAFF. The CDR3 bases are TGCAGTGCTAACCTGGCATCTGTAAACACTGAAGCTTTCTTT.

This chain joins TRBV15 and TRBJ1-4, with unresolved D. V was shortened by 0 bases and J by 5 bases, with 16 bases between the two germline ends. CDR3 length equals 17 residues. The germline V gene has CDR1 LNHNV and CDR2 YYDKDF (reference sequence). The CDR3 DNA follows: TGTGCCACCAGCAGAGATAACCTCTGGGGTTACAATGAAAAACTGTTTTTT. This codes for CATSRDNLWGYNEKLFF.

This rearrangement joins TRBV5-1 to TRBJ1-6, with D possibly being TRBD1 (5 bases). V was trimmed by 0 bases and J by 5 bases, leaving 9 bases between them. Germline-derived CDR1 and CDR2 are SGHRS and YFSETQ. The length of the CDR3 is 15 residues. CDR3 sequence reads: CASSLAGFHNSPLHF. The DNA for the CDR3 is TGCGCCAGCAGCTTGGCAGGGTTCCATAATTCACCCCTCCACTTT.

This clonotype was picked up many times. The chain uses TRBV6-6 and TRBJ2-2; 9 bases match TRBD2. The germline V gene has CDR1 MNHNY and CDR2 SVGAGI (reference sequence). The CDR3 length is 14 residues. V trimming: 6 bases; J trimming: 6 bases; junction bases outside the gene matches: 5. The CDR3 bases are TGTGCCAGCAGCCTCTTAGCGGGAGCCGGGGAGCTGTTTTTT. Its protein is CASSLLAGAGELFF.

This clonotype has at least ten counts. CDR3 DNA: TGCAGCGTTGCTAAGGGGGGTCAGGGAACTGAAGCTTTCTTT. This gives the protein CSVAKGGQGTEAFF. The chain couples TRBV29-1 to TRBJ1-1, with D perhaps TRBD1 (6 bases). The CDR3 totals 14 residues. Germline values: CDR1 SQVTM, CDR2 ANQGSEA. The V end lost 4 bases, the J end lost 5 bases, and 17 bases lay between the germline ends.

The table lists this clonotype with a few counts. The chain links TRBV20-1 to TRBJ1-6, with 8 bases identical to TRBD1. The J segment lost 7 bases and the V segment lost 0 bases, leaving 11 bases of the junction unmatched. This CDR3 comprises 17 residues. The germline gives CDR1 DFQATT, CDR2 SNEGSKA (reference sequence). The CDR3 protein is CSARDPYRTGKNSPLHF. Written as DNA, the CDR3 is TGCAGTGCTAGAGACCCGTACCGGACAGGGAAGAATTCACCCCTCCACTTT.